This T cell receptor beta chain was documented in a study of T cell repertoires in cytomegalovirus infection (dated by TCRdb to between 2018 and 2021). In the study overall: Because public TCR beta signatures pointed to carriage of CMV infection together with the matching HLA type, the HLA type of each donor mattered for the analysis.

CDR1 and CDR2 are read off the germline V gene as SGHRS and YFSETQ. Including cysteine and phenylalanine, the CDR3 has 14 amino acids. Only the CDR3 DNA stays, 42 bases, in frame from base 1. Trimming takes 6 bases from V and 1 base from J, and the germline ends sit 13 bases apart. This clonotype was detected only a few times. Its antigen is unknown. Per-base quality was not reported, and no clone a single base away is much larger than it. Study-level results and caveats: In the ex vivo response, HLA-C-restricted CMV-specific TCR beta clonotypes were dominant, and in two of eight donors the single most frequent clonotype came from this HLA-C-restricted group. In both this cohort and an independent cohort of 352 donors, the cumulative frequency of public TCR beta family members distinguished carriers of CMV infection plus the relevant HLA type.

For sequencing, an Illumina HiSeq 1500 was employed. The public reads were run again by TCRdb, first through fastp at Q25 and then through MiXCR, and only productive beta chains were kept. Duplicate CDR3 protein sequences are folded into a single record with the most common DNA and genes. In this sample the table shows 250,000 to 300,000 distinct CDR3 sequences, about 25% of which occur a single time. More than 11% of the sample goes to the ten largest clones. The sequence derives from a human donor in good health (CMV status not recorded). Some clones in this sample may be carry-over from other donors' samples. Input material: PBMCs. The chain links TRBV5-1 with TRBJ1-1; the D region possibly corresponds to TRBD1 (6 bases align). The DNA reads TGCGCCAGCACCGAGGTGGGACAGAACACTGAAGCTTTCTTT. Its protein is CASTEVGQNTEAFF. With all but the CDR3 taken from the reference TRBV5-1 and TRBJ1-1 genes, the full variable domain is: KAGVTQTPRYLIKTRGQQVTLSCSPISGHRSVSWYQQTPGQGLQFLFEYFSETQRNKGNFPGRFSGRQFSNSRSEMNVSTLELGDSALYLCASTEVGQNTEAFFGQGTRLTVV.